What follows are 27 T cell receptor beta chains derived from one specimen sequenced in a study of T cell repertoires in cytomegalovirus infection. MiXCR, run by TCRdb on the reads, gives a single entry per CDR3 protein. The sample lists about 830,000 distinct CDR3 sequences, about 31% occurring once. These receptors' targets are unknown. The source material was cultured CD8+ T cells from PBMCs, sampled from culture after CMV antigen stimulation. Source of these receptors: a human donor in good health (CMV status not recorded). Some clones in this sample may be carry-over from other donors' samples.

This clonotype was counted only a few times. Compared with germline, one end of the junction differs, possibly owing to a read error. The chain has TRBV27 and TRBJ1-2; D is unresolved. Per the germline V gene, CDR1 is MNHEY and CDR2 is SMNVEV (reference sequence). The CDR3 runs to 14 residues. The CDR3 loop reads CASSVSGGYYGYTF. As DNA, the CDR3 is TGTGCCAGCAGTGTATCGGGAGGTTACTATGGCTACACCTTC.

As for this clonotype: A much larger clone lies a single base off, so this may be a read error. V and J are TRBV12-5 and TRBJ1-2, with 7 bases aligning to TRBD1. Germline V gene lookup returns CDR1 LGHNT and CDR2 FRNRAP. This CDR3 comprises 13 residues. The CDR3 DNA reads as TGTGTTAGTGGAGTTACAGGGGAGAGTGGCTACACCTTC. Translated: CVSGVTGESGYTF.

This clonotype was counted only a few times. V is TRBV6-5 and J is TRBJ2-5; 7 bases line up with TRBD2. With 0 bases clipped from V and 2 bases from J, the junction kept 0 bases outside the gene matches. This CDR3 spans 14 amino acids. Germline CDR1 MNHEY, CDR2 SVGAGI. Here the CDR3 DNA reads TGTGCCAGCAGTTACTCTAGCGGGCAAGAGACCCAGTACTTC. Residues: CASSYSSGQETQYF.

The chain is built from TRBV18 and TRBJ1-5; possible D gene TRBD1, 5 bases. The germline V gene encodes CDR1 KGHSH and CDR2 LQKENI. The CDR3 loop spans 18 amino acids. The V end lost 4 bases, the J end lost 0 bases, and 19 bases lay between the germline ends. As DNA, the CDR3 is TGTGCCAGCTCACTTCTGGGACCGACAATGTATAGCAATCAGCCCCAGCATTTT. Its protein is CASSLLGPTMYSNQPQHF. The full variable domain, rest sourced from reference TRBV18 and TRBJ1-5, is NAGVMQNPRHLVRRRGQEARLRCSPMKGHSHVYWYRQLPEEGLKFMVYLQKENIIDESGMPKERFSAEFPKEGPSILRIQQVVRGDSAAYFCASSLLGPTMYSNQPQHFGDGTRLSIL.

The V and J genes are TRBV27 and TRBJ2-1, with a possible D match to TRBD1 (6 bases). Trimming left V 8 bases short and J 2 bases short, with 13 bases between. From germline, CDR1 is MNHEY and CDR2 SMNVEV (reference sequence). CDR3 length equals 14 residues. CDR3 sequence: CASGPGTTYNEQFF. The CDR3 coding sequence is TGTGCCAGCGGCCCCGGGACAACCTACAATGAGCAGTTCTTC.

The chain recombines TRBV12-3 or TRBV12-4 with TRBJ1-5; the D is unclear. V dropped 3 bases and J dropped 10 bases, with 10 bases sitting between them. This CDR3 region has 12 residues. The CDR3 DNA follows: TGTGCCAGCAGTTTGGGGAGGTTTCCCCAGCATTTT. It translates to CASSLGRFPQHF.

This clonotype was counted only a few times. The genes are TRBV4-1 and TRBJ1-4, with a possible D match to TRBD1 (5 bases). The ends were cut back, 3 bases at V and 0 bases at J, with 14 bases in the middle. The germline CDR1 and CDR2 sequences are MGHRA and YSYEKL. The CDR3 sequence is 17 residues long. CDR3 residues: CASSHRNTGSTNEKLFF. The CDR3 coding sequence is TGCGCCAGCAGCCATCGAAATACAGGTTCAACTAATGAAAAACTGTTTTTT.

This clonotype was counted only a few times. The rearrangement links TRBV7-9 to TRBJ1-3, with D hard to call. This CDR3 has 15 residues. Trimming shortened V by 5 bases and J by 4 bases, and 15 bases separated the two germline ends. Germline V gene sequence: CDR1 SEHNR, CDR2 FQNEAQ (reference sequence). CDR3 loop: CASSTPGGRGNTIYF. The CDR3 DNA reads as TGTGCCAGCAGCACGCCCGGAGGGAGGGGAAACACCATATATTTT.

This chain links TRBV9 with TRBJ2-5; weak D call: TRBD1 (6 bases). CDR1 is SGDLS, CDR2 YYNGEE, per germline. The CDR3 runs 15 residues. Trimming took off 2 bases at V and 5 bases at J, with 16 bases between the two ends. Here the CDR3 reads CASSVATGWMETQYF. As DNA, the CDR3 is TGTGCCAGCAGCGTCGCAACAGGGTGGATGGAGACCCAGTACTTC.

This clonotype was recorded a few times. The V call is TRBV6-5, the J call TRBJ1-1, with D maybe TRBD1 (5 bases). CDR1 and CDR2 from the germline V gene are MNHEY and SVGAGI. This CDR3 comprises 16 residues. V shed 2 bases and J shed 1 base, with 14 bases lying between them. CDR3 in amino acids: CASSYRGRYGNTEAFF. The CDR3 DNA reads TGTGCCAGCAGTTACCGGGGCAGGTACGGGAACACTGAAGCTTTCTTT.

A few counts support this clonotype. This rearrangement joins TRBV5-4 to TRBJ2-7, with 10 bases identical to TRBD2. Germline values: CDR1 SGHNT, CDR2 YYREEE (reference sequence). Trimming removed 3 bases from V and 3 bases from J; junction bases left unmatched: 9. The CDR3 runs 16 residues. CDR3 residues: CASSSEEGLASYEQYF. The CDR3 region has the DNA TGTGCCAGCAGCTCCGAAGAGGGACTAGCGAGCTACGAGCAGTACTTC.

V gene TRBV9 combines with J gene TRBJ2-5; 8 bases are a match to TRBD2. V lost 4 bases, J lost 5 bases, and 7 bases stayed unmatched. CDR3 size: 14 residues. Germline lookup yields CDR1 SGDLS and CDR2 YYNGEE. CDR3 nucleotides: TGTGCCAGCAGCCCGGGGGGGCTACGGGAGACCCAGTACTTC. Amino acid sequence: CASSPGGLRETQYF.

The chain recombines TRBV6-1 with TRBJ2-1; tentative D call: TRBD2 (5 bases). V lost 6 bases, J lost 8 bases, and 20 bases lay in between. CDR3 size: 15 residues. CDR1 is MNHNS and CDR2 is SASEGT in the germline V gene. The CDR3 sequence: CASRRGRSIRDEQFF. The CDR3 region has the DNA TGTGCCAGCAGGCGCGGGCGGTCGATCCGGGATGAGCAGTTCTTC.

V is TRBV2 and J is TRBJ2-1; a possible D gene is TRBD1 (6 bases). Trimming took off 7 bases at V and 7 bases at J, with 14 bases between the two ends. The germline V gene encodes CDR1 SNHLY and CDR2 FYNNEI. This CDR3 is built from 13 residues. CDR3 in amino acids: CASIPVGANEQFF. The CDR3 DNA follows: TGTGCCAGCATCCCCGTGGGGGCAAATGAGCAGTTCTTC.

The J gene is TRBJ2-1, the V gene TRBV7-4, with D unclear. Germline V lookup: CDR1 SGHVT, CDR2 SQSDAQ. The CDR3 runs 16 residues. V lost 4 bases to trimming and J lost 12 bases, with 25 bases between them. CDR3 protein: CASSSVNTPYRDVQFF. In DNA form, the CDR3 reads TGTGCCAGCAGCTCCGTGAACACACCCTATAGGGATGTGCAGTTCTTC.

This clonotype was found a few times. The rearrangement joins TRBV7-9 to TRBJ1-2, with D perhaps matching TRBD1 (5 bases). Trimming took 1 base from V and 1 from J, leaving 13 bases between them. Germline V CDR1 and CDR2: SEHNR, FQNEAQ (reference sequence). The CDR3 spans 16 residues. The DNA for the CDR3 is TGTGCCAGCAGCTTAGGATCGGGACTTAATAACTATGGCTACACCTTC. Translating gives CASSLGSGLNNYGYTF.

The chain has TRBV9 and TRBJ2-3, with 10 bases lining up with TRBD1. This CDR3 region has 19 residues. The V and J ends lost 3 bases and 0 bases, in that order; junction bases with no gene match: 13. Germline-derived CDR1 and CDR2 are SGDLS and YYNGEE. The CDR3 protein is CASSAPGQGLNPSTDTQYF. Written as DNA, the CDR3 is TGTGCCAGCAGCGCGCCGGGACAGGGGTTAAATCCTAGCACAGATACGCAGTATTTT. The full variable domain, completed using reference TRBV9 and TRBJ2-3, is DSGVTQTPKHLITATGQRVTLRCSPRSGDLSVYWYQQSLDQGLQFLIQYYNGEERAKGNILERFSAQQFPDLHSELNLSSLELGDSALYFCASSAPGQGLNPSTDTQYFGPGTRLTVL.

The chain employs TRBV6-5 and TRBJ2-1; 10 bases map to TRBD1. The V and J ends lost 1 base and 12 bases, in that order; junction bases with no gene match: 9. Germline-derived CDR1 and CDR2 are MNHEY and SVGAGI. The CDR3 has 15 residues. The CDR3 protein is CASSYWDRGGSVQFF. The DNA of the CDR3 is TGTGCCAGCAGTTACTGGGACAGGGGAGGTTCTGTGCAGTTCTTC.

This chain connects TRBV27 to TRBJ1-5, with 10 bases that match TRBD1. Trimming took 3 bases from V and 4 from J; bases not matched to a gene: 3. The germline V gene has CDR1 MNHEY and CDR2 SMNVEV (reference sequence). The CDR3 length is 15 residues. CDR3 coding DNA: TGTGCCAGCAGTTTGGGACAGGGGATGAATCAGCCCCAGCATTTT. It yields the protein CASSLGQGMNQPQHF.

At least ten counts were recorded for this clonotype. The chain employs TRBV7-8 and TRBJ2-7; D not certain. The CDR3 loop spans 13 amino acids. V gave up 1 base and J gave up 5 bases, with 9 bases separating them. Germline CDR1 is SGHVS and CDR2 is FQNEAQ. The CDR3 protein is CASSLGGGNEQYV. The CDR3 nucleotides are TGTGCCAGCAGCTTAGGTGGCGGAAACGAGCAGTACGTC.

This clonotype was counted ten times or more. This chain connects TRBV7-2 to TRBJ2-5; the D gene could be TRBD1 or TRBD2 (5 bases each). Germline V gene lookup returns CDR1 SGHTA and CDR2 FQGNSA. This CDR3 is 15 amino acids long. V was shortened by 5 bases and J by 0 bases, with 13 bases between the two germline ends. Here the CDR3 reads CASSNRDGYQETQYF. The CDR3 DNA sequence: TGTGCCAGCAGCAACCGGGACGGGTACCAAGAGACCCAGTACTTC.

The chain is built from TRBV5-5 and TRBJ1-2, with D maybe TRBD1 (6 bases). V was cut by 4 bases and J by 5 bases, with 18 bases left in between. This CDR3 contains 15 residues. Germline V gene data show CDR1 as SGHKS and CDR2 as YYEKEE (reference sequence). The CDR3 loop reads CASSEEGGQGYGYTF. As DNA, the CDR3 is TGTGCCAGCAGCGAAGAAGGGGGTCAGGGTTATGGCTACACCTTC.

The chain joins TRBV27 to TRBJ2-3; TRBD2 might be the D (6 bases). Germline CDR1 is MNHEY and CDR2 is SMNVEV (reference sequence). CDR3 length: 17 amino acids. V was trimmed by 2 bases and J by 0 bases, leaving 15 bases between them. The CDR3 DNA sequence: TGTGCCAGCAGTTTACTGCCAGAAGGGACTAGCACAGATACGCAGTATTTT. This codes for CASSLLPEGTSTDTQYF.

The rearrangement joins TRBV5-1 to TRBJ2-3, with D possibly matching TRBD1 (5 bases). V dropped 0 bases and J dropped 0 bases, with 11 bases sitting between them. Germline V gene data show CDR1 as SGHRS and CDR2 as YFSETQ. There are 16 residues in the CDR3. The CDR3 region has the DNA TGCGCCAGCAGCTTGGGGGCAGGGCTGAGCACAGATACGCAGTATTTT. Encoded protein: CASSLGAGLSTDTQYF.

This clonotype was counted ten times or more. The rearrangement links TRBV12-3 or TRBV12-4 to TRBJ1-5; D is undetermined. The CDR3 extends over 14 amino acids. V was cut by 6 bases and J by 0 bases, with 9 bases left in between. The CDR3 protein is CASSVQHSNQPQHF. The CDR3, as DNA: TGTGCCAGCAGCGTACAGCATAGCAATCAGCCCCAGCATTTT.

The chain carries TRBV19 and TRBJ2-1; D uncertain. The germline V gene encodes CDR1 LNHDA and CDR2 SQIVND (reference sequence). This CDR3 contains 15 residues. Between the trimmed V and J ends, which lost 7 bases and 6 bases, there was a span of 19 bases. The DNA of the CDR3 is TGTGCCAGTACCCGCGAAGAGACGGGCGTCAATGAGCAGTTCTTC. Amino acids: CASTREETGVNEQFF.

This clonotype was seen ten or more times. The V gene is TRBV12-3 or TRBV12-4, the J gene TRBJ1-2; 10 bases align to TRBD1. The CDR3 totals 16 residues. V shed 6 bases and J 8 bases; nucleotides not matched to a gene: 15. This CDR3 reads CASSSDRGRRGSGYTF. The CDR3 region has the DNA TGTGCCAGCAGCTCCGACAGGGGGCGACGCGGGAGCGGCTACACCTTC.